The sequence of this TCR beta chain was determined in a study of blood T cell repertoires in COVID-19. Sequencing was performed with immunoSEQ multiplex PCR; in TCRdb, only in-frame clones are kept and a portion is missing. The table records about 45,000 clones, 60% to 80% of them present only once. The CDR3 is 14 amino acids. Germline loops: CDR1 SEHNR, CDR2 FQNEAQ (reference sequence). V dropped 3 bases and J dropped 10 bases, with 15 bases sitting between them. This receptor was obtained from a man between 65 and 85 years old with acute or convalescent COVID-19. V and J are TRBV7-9 and TRBJ1-4, with D perhaps TRBD1 (5 bases). Material for sequencing was peripheral blood. The CDR3 sequence is CASSFGEGSGKLFF. The CDR3 DNA reads TGTGCCAGCAGCTTCGGGGAGGGGTCGGGAAAACTGTTTTTT.